Sequencing of this TCR beta chain was carried out in a study of T cell repertoires in cytomegalovirus infection. Study at large: It can be stated that public TCR beta signatures indicated CMV infection as well as a matching HLA type. Findings and limits, study-wide: Cumulative frequency (of public TCR beta family members) identified carriers of CMV plus the relevant HLA. It was HLA-C-restricted CMV-specific TCR beta clonotypes that dominated the response ex vivo.

This clonotype was recorded at least ten times. Antigen unknown. TCRdb reanalysed the reads using MiXCR and keeps one entry per CDR3 protein. The sample has approximately 170,000 distinct CDR3 sequences; around an eighth are singletons. The V gene lost 1 base and the J gene lost 0 bases, with 12 bases spanning the gap. This CDR3 region has 17 residues. Germline V lookup: CDR1 SGHTA, CDR2 FQGNSA. This TCR was sampled from a human donor in good health (CMV status not recorded). Some clones in this sample may be carry-over from other donors' samples. Sequencing input: PBMCs. The rearrangement links TRBV7-2 to TRBJ2-2; D is perhaps TRBD1 (8 bases). CDR3 residues: CASSLGGGQANTGELFF. The CDR3 DNA sequence: TGTGCCAGCAGCTTAGGGGGGGGACAGGCGAACACCGGGGAGCTGTTTTTT.